This T cell receptor (beta chain) was observed in a study of Ad26.COV2.S vaccination and SARS-CoV-2 variants. Study background: Donor had been placed in the Ad26.COV2.S arm of the COV1001 trial. The vaccine Ad26.COV2.S was put into the muscle once, or twice with 56 days between.

Notes on the study in general: With respect to non-spike TCR breadth, vaccine and placebo recipients were similar. After vaccination, substantial breadth of spike-specific CD8+ and CD4+ responses was reported.

This sample's treatment: around 19 received Ad26.COV2.S at low or high dose, single or two shots; 5 received placebo; per-sample allocation not given. All samples were drawn on day 63, counting from the first vaccine or placebo injection. V lost 5 bases to trimming and J lost 3 bases, with 17 bases between them. The CDR3 sequence is 15 residues long. Germline values: CDR1 LNHDA, CDR2 SQIVND (reference sequence). This clone was observed a handful of times. Its target is unknown. TCRdb keeps only in-frame clones here, not all; method: immunoSEQ multiplex PCR. The top ten hold over 10% of the sample, which has roughly 500,000 clones, roughly 89% seen once.

The chain employs TRBV19 and TRBJ2-7; possibly TRBD1 or TRBD2 for D (5 bases each). Sequences were derived from peripheral blood, sampled in a trial of Ad26.COV2.S vaccine versus placebo. The clonotype comes from a person between 18 and 60 years old who received the Ad26.COV2.S COVID-19 vaccine or a placebo. DNA for the CDR3: TGTGCCAGTAGTCCCGGGACGGAGCCGTTCTACGAGCAGTACTTC. Encoded protein: CASSPGTEPFYEQYF.